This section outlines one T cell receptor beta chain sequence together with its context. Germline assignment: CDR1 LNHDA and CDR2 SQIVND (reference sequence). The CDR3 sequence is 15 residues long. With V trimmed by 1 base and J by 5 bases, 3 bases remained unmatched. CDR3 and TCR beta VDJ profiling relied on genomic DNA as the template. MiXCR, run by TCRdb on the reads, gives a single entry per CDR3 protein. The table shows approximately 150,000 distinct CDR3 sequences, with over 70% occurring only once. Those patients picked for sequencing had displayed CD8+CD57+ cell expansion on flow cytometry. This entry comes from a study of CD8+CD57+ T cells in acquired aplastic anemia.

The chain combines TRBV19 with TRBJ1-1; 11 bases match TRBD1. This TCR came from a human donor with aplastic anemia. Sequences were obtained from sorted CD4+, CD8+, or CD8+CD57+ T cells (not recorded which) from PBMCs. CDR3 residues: CASSIAGTGGTEAFF. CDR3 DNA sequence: TGTGCCAGTAGTATAGCCGGGACAGGGGGGACTGAAGCTTTCTTT.